The 12 T cell receptor beta chains in this list originate from one sample, sequenced in a study of shared clonotypes between healthy human individuals. Sequencing used immunoSEQ multiplex PCR; TCRdb keeps in-frame clones, though not all of them. The sample shows hundreds of thousands of clones, 95% to 98% of them seen only once. Sequencing was carried out using naive CD4+ T cells sorted from blood. The subset was: CD45RA+ positively selected. These receptors were taken from a woman in her thirties in good health.

V usage is TRBV27 and J usage is TRBJ1-3; tentatively, D is TRBD1 (6 bases). There are 15 residues in the CDR3. Trimming pared 6 bases from V and 4 bases from J, leaving 16 bases between. Germline-derived CDR1 and CDR2 are MNHEY and SMNVEV (reference sequence). The CDR3 coding sequence is TGTGCCAGCAGGCCTTCCGGGACACAAGGAAACACCATATATTTT. Amino acid sequence: CASRPSGTQGNTIYF.

The chain recombines TRBV28 with TRBJ2-5, with unresolved D. CDR3 size: 15 residues. CDR1 and CDR2 (germline): MDHEN, SYDVKM. V was trimmed by 4 bases and J by 3 bases, leaving 15 bases between them. The CDR3 DNA sequence: TGTGCCAGCAGTTCTCGGGTAGGCCTTAAAGAGACCCAGTACTTC. It translates to CASSSRVGLKETQYF.

The chain recombines TRBV7-9 with TRBJ1-3; 7 nucleotides line up with TRBD1. V lost 5 bases to trimming and J lost 4 bases; unmatched junction nucleotides: 5. CDR3 length: 14 amino acids. Per germline, CDR1 SEHNR and CDR2 FQNEAQ (reference sequence). As DNA, the CDR3 is TGTGCCAGCAGCCTCAGGGGGACGGGAAACACCATATATTTT. It yields the protein CASSLRGTGNTIYF.

This sequence joins TRBV7-2 and TRBJ2-7; no reliable D call. The CDR3 totals 15 residues. V shed 0 bases and J shed 3 bases, with 12 bases lying between them. Germline CDR1 is SGHTA and CDR2 is FQGNSA. This CDR3 is CASSLATSSNYEQYF. Written as DNA, the CDR3 is TGTGCCAGCAGCTTAGCGACGTCTAGTAACTACGAGCAGTACTTC.

This clone has a single count. CDR3 sequence reads: CASSKIQTVSHEQFF. DNA of the CDR3: TGTGCCAGCAGCAAGATACAGACAGTTTCCCATGAGCAGTTCTTC. V usage is TRBV11-1 and J usage is TRBJ2-1; D might be TRBD1 (5 bases). CDR1 SGHAT and CDR2 FQDESV come from the germline V gene (reference sequence). V gave up 5 bases and J gave up 8 bases, with 19 bases separating them. The CDR3 covers 15 residues.

The V gene is TRBV28, the J gene TRBJ2-3; 9 positions match TRBD1. Germline CDR1 is MDHEN and CDR2 is SYDVKM. The trim removed 6 bases at V and 0 bases at J, leaving 4 bases unmatched. This CDR3 is built from 15 residues. In DNA form, the CDR3 reads TGTGCCAGCAGCTGGGGACAGGGAAGCACAGATACGCAGTATTTT. It specifies CASSWGQGSTDTQYF.

The V call is TRBV6-5, the J call TRBJ1-1; D is perhaps TRBD1 (6 bases). Germline values: CDR1 MNHEY, CDR2 SVGAGI. V was pared by 0 bases and J by 5 bases, with 13 bases between. The length of the CDR3 is 15 residues. The CDR3 here is CASSYSIQGQTEAFF. CDR3 coding DNA: TGTGCCAGCAGTTACTCGATTCAGGGGCAGACTGAAGCTTTCTTT.

This sequence joins TRBV27 and TRBJ2-3; 11 bases match TRBD2. Germline V gives CDR1 MNHEY, CDR2 SMNVEV (reference sequence). Trimming cost V 4 bases and J 2 bases; bases outside gene matches: 8. The CDR3 contains 17 residues. CDR3 bases: TGTGCCAGCAGTTACCTCCGACTAGCGGGACACACAGATACGCAGTATTTT. This sequence encodes CASSYLRLAGHTDTQYF.

The chain has TRBV18 and TRBJ2-1; TRBD2 aligns across 7 bases. The CDR3 length is 15 residues. Germline-derived CDR1 and CDR2 are KGHSH and LQKENI. Trimming cost V 6 bases and J 6 bases; bases outside gene matches: 11. In DNA, the CDR3 is TGTGCCAGCTCCCCGGCGGGGGAGGGCCGCAATGAGCAGTTCTTC. Protein sequence: CASSPAGEGRNEQFF.

The gene calls are TRBV5-1 and TRBJ1-1, with D maybe TRBD1 (6 bases). This CDR3 spans 14 amino acids. Germline CDR1 and CDR2: SGHRS and YFSETQ. The germline V and J ends were trimmed by 2 bases and 1 base, with 9 bases remaining between them. CDR3 sequence reads: CASSLRGANTEAFF. The CDR3 nucleotides are TGCGCCAGCAGCTTACGGGGGGCGAACACTGAAGCTTTCTTT.

This chain links TRBV11-1 with TRBJ2-3, with D unclear. Trimming cost V 5 bases and J 2 bases, with 14 bases left between them. In germline, CDR1 is SGHAT, CDR2 FQDESV (reference sequence). This CDR3 region has 15 residues. DNA of the CDR3: TGTGCCAGCAGCCCAAGACAAGCGTACACAGATACGCAGTATTTT. It codes for CASSPRQAYTDTQYF. The full variable domain, rest sourced from reference TRBV11-1 and TRBJ2-3, is EAEVAQSPRYKITEKSQAVAFWCDPISGHATLYWYRQILGQGPELLVQFQDESVVDDSQLPKDRFSAERLKGVDSTLKIQPAELGDSAMYLCASSPRQAYTDTQYFGPGTRLTVL.

This clone was picked up one time. The rearrangement links TRBV30 to TRBJ2-7, with D perhaps assigned TRBD1 or TRBD2 (5 bases each). V gave up 5 bases and J gave up 4 bases, with 18 bases separating them. Germline values: CDR1 GTSNPN, CDR2 SVGIG (reference sequence). The CDR3 length is 14 residues. CDR3 sequence: CAWGPGTYTYEQYF. Here the CDR3 DNA reads TGTGCCTGGGGACCCGGGACCTACACTTACGAGCAGTACTTC.